The 21 T cell receptor beta chains below all came from one sample that was sequenced in a study of blood T cells in healthy people across ages. Alongside a J-beta primer mix, a sample-barcoded 5' primer served in a second PCR lasting roughly 6 to 12 cycles. Each CDR3 protein gets one entry after TCRdb re-called the 5' RACE reads with MiXCR. Of 1.5 million to 2 million distinct CDR3 sequences in the sample, approximately 28% were seen once. The sample comprised blood. These receptors came from a woman aged 25 to 45 in good health.

The V call is TRBV7-6, the J call TRBJ1-6; D gene uncertain. The germline V and J ends were trimmed by 2 bases and 7 bases, with 9 bases remaining between them. The CDR3 sequence is 14 residues long. The V gene's germline CDR1 is SGHVS and CDR2 FNYEAQ. The CDR3 protein is CASSLMVGNSPLHF. The CDR3 nucleotides are TGTGCCAGCAGCTTAATGGTTGGCAATTCACCCCTCCACTTT.

V and J are TRBV11-2 and TRBJ1-5, with TRBD1 as a possible D gene (5 bases). Trimming left V 3 bases short and J 6 bases short, with 15 bases between. Per the germline V gene, CDR1 is SGHAT and CDR2 is FQNNGV. This CDR3 contains 15 residues. The CDR3 DNA reads TGTGCCAGCAGCTTCACTAGGGGCGCGAGTCAGCCCCAGCATTTT. This sequence encodes CASSFTRGASQPQHF. The full variable domain, rest sourced from reference TRBV11-2 and TRBJ1-5, is EAGVAQSPRYKIIEKRQSVAFWCNPISGHATLYWYQQILGQGPKLLIQFQNNGVVDDSQLPKDRFSAERLKGVDSTLKIQPAKLEDSAVYLCASSFTRGASQPQHFGDGTRLSIL.

This clonotype has more than one count but fewer than ten. The chain couples TRBV5-1 to TRBJ2-6, with D unresolved. Germline V gene sequence: CDR1 SGHRS, CDR2 YFSETQ. The V and J ends lost 0 bases and 1 base respectively, with 5 bases between them. CDR3 length: 15 residues. CDR3 loop: CASSLEQSGANVLTF. CDR3 DNA: TGCGCCAGCAGCTTGGAACAGTCTGGGGCCAACGTCCTGACTTTC.

This clonotype was detected a few times. At one boundary the junction diverges from the germline segment, which might be a read error. The gene calls are TRBV5-5 and TRBJ2-6; 10 bases agree with TRBD1. The germline gives CDR1 SGHKS, CDR2 YYEKEE (reference sequence). The CDR3 totals 17 residues. For the CDR3, the DNA is TGTGCCAGCAGCCCCGGGACAGGGGCCTCTGGGGCCAACGTCCGGACTTTC. Protein: CASSPGTGASGANVRTF.

This clonotype has a count of ten or more. The V call is TRBV7-2, the J call TRBJ1-2; D unclear. CDR3 length: 14 residues. Trimming pared 5 bases from V and 5 bases from J, leaving 15 bases between. Germline loops: CDR1 SGHTA, CDR2 FQGNSA. The CDR3 DNA follows: TGTGCCAGCAGCCCAAAGCCGGGCCCTTATGGCTACACCTTC. Encoded protein: CASSPKPGPYGYTF.

The V gene is TRBV7-9, the J gene TRBJ2-3; D gene unclear. In germline, CDR1 is SEHNR, CDR2 FQNEAQ (reference sequence). This CDR3 has 12 residues. V lost 5 bases and J lost 7, with 10 bases in between. This chain's CDR3 is CASSLTWHTQYF. The CDR3 coding sequence is TGTGCCAGCAGCCTAACCTGGCATACGCAGTATTTT.

The CDR3 DNA reads as TGCAGTGCTAGCCTCGGCTCCTATGGCTACACCTTC. Protein product: CSASLGSYGYTF. V usage is TRBV20-1 and J usage is TRBJ1-2; D is ambiguous. Germline V lookup: CDR1 DFQATT, CDR2 SNEGSKA (reference sequence). Trimming removed 3 bases from V and 4 bases from J, with 9 bases in between. The CDR3 extends over 12 amino acids.

The CDR3 sequence: CASSSSGSNEKLFF. The CDR3 DNA sequence: TGCGCCAGCAGCTCGTCCGGGTCGAATGAAAAACTGTTTTTT. V usage is TRBV5-1 and J usage is TRBJ1-4; no clear D. With 3 bases removed from V and 5 bases from J, the gap between germline ends came to 11 bases. In germline, CDR1 is SGHRS, CDR2 YFSETQ. The CDR3 spans 14 residues.

The genes are TRBV4-1 and TRBJ2-7; 9 bases are a match to TRBD1. This CDR3 region has 16 residues. Germline V gene sequence: CDR1 MGHRA, CDR2 YSYEKL. Unmatched junction bases numbered 11, after V lost 5 bases and J lost 3 bases. CDR3 coding DNA: TGCGCCAGCAGCTTGGATAGGTCGGGACAGGGCTACGAGCAGTACTTC. Translation gives CASSLDRSGQGYEQYF.

The rearrangement uses TRBV4-3 and TRBJ2-7, with 8 bases aligning to TRBD1. The V and J ends lost 0 bases and 3 bases, in that order; junction bases with no gene match: 4. The germline gives CDR1 LGHNA, CDR2 YSLEER. The CDR3 covers 15 residues. The CDR3 DNA sequence: TGCGCCAGCAGCCAAGACCCGGGACAGGTCTACGAGCAGTACTTC. It translates to CASSQDPGQVYEQYF.

This clonotype was recorded a few times. V usage is TRBV5-1 and J usage is TRBJ2-5; 7 bases match TRBD1. CDR3 size: 16 residues. CDR1 and CDR2 (germline): SGHRS, YFSETQ. Losses at the gene ends were 0 bases for V and 4 bases for J; bases not matched to a gene: 9. CDR3 residues: CASSLAGTDRRETQYF. The CDR3 coding sequence is TGCGCCAGCAGCTTGGCGGGGACAGACAGGCGAGAGACCCAGTACTTC.

V and J are TRBV6-6 and TRBJ1-6; unclear D gene. This CDR3 contains 13 residues. CDR1 is MNHNY and CDR2 is SVGAGI in the germline V gene (reference sequence). V was cut by 7 bases and J by 9 bases, with 13 bases left in between. CDR3 DNA sequence: TGTGCCAGCACCCCGGACTTCGCTTCACCCCTCCACTTT. Its translation is CASTPDFASPLHF.

The V and J genes are TRBV29-1 and TRBJ2-1; possibly TRBD1 or TRBD2 for D (7 bases each). The CDR3 runs to 16 residues. Between the trimmed V and J ends, which lost 5 bases and 4 bases, there was a span of 21 bases. From germline, CDR1 is SQVTM and CDR2 ANQGSEA. CDR3 sequence reads: CSVRGTEERGYNEQFF. The CDR3 DNA reads as TGCAGCGTTAGGGGGACAGAGGAGCGGGGATACAATGAGCAGTTCTTC.

The rearrangement joins TRBV12-3 or TRBV12-4 to TRBJ1-5; D is uncertain. The V end lost 6 bases, the J end lost 9 bases, and 15 bases lay between the germline ends. CDR3 length equals 13 residues. The CDR3 loop is CASRLGRLGPQHF. In nucleotides, the CDR3 is TGTGCCAGCAGACTGGGGAGACTTGGGCCCCAGCATTTT.

Regarding this clonotype: The junction differs from germline at one of its ends, possibly a read error. CDR3 coding DNA: TGTGCCCTCAGACAGGGGGTAACCTACAATGAGCAGTTCTTC. Protein sequence: CALRQGVTYNEQFF. The chain is built from TRBV10-3 and TRBJ2-1; TRBD1 matches 9 bases. Per germline, CDR1 ENHRY and CDR2 SYGVKD. CDR3 length: 14 amino acids.

This clonotype showed up just a few times. Compared with germline, one end of the junction differs, possibly owing to a read error. V gene TRBV29-1 combines with J gene TRBJ2-1; perhaps TRBD1 as D (6 bases). Per germline, CDR1 SQVTM and CDR2 ANQGSEA. The CDR3 runs 14 residues. The CDR3 loop is CSVEGQSSYNEQFF. DNA for the CDR3: TGCAGCGTGGAAGGACAGAGCTCCTACAATGAGCAGTTCTTC.

The chain recombines TRBV11-3 with TRBJ2-4; D may match TRBD1 or TRBD2 (5 bases each). The CDR3 spans 13 residues. Deletions cut 0 bases from V and 8 bases from J, with 8 bases between. Germline-derived CDR1 and CDR2 are SGHNT and YENEEA. As DNA, the CDR3 is TGTGCCAGCAGCTTAGACGTGGGGGACATTCAGTACTTC. It yields the protein CASSLDVGDIQYF.

The CDR3 protein is CASIEGAGETQYF. Here the CDR3 DNA reads TGTGCCAGCATCGAGGGGGCAGGAGAGACCCAGTACTTC. The chain is built from TRBV28 and TRBJ2-5; 7 positions match TRBD1. The trim removed 7 bases at V and 4 bases at J, leaving 6 bases unmatched. Germline assignment: CDR1 MDHEN and CDR2 SYDVKM. The CDR3 is 13 residues long.

A note on this clonotype: A much larger clone lies one base from this, so it may be a read error. CDR3 nucleotides: TGCAGTGCTGCGACTAGCAGGAGAACCTACGAGCAGTACTTC. Its protein product is CSAATSRRTYEQYF. This rearrangement joins TRBV20-1 to TRBJ2-7; 7 positions agree with TRBD2. Germline lookup yields CDR1 DFQATT and CDR2 SNEGSKA (reference sequence). CDR3 length: 14 amino acids. The J segment lost 2 bases and the V segment lost 5 bases, leaving 9 bases of the junction unmatched.

This clonotype has only one observation. The rearrangement uses TRBV7-2 and TRBJ2-1, with 10 bases lining up with TRBD2. J lost 3 bases, V lost 5 bases, and 10 bases had no gene match. Germline CDR1 is SGHTA and CDR2 is FQGNSA. The CDR3 spans 17 residues. The chain's CDR3 is CASSGAGTSENYNEQFF. DNA for the CDR3: TGTGCCAGCAGCGGGGCCGGGACTAGCGAGAACTACAATGAGCAGTTCTTC.

Remarks on this clonotype: One end of the junction does not line up with germline, which may come from a read error. Here the CDR3 reads CACSPTGAYEQYF. CDR3 coding DNA: TGTGCCTGCAGCCCCACAGGGGCCTACGAGCAGTACTTC. The chain has TRBV7-9 and TRBJ2-7; TRBD1 matches at 7 bases. The V gene's germline CDR1 is SEHNR and CDR2 FQNEAQ (reference sequence). The CDR3 totals 13 residues.